The sample holds many counts of the clone carrying this T cell receptor beta chain. Its antigen remains unidentified. The data belong to a study of neurological immune-mediated disorders. General observations from the study: Expanded clones shared no identical CDR3 amino acid sequences across subjects, which suggested private TCR-beta repertoires in all groups. Among 34 multiple sclerosis patients, 18 had repertoires that phylogenetic grouping placed in one related-CDR3 cluster, a possible signature.

A 10-nucleotide random UMI tagged transcripts in template-switch 5'RACE cDNA synthesis. MiXCR, applied by TCRdb to the 5' RACE reads, yields one record per CDR3 protein. Of just over 20,000 distinct CDR3 sequences in the sample, roughly 17% were seen once. The sample consisted of CD8+ T cells from blood. The sequence was collected from a woman aged 18-29 years with multiple sclerosis.

Here the CDR3 DNA reads TGTGCCAGCAGCTTAAGTGTGACAGCCAATGAAGCTTTCTTT. Translated: CASSLSVTANEAFF. This chain joins TRBV7-9 and TRBJ1-1; tentatively, D is TRBD1 (5 bases). Germline V lookup: CDR1 SEHNR, CDR2 FQNEAQ (reference sequence). The CDR3 covers 14 residues. Trimming left V 2 bases short and J 7 bases short, with 14 bases between.